This T cell receptor (beta chain) was captured by sequencing in a study of CD8 T cells in Susac syndrome. Study at large: Active disease was present in about 6 of the sequenced Susac syndrome patients, whereas under 10 of them were in remission. When blood was drawn, the patients with Susac syndrome were therapy-naive, on corticosteroids, or on intravenous immunoglobulin alone. Overall study results and limits: An acknowledgment was made by the study that its TCR sequencing and HLA analysis involved relatively few individuals. CD4+ T cell repertoires in Susac syndrome exhibited no evidence of clonal expansion.

In the case of this clonotype: The target antigen is unknown.

The CDR3 is 15 residues long. V gave up 2 bases and J gave up 2 bases, with 12 bases separating them. Germline CDR1 and CDR2: SEHNR and FQNEAQ (reference sequence). Random hexamers were used to reverse transcribe roughly 0.5 to 1 ug of RNA. Via MiXCR, TCRdb re-called the immunoSEQ multiplex PCR reads, giving one row per CDR3 protein. Among 150,000 to 190,000 distinct CDR3 sequences, approximately 95% were seen once, and the ten largest hold 0.16%. The rearrangement joins TRBV7-9 to TRBJ1-2, with D possibly matching TRBD1 (5 bases). Sequenced: CD4+ T cells from PBMCs. This TCR was sampled from a human donor with Susac syndrome. The CDR3 region is CASSLWGEGNYGYTF. In DNA, the CDR3 is TGTGCCAGCAGCTTATGGGGAGAGGGGAACTATGGCTACACCTTC.